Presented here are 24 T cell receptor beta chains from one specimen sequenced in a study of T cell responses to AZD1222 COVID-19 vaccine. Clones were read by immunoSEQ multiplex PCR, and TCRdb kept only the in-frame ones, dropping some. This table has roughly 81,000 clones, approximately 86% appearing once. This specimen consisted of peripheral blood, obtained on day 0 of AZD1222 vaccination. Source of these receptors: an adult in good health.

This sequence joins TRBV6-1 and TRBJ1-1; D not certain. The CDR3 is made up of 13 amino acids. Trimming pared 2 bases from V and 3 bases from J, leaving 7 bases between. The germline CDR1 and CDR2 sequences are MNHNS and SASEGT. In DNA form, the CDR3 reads TGTGCCAGCAGTGAAAGGGTCTACACTGAAGCTTTCTTT. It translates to CASSERVYTEAFF.

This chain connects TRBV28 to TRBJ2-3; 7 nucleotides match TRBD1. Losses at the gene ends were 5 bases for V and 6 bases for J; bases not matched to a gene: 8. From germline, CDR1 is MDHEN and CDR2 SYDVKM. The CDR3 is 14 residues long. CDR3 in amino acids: CASSLPTGADTQYF. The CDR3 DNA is TGTGCCAGCAGTCTACCAACAGGGGCGGATACGCAGTATTTT.

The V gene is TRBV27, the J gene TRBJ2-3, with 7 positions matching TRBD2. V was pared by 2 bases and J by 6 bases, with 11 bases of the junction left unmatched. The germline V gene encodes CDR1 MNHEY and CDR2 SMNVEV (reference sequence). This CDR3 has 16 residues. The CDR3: CASSLRLASFGDTQYF. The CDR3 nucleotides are TGTGCCAGCAGTTTAAGACTAGCATCCTTTGGGGATACGCAGTATTTT.

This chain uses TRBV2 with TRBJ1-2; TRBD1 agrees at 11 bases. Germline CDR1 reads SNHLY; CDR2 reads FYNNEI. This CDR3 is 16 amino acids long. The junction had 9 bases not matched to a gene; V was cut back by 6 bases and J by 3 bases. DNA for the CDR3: TGTGCCAGCAGAGAGGACAGGGGGCTACGGGACTATGGCTACACCTTC. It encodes CASREDRGLRDYGYTF.

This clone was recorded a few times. The CDR3 region has the DNA TGTGCCAGCAGCTTGAGGCGGGACAGACATTCCTCTGGAAACACCATATATTTT. Amino acids: CASSLRRDRHSSGNTIYF. The chain has TRBV5-8 and TRBJ1-3; TRBD1 matches at 7 bases. The CDR3 runs to 18 residues. Unmatched junction bases numbered 10, after V lost 1 base and J lost 0 bases. Germline assignment: CDR1 SGHTS and CDR2 YDEGEE.

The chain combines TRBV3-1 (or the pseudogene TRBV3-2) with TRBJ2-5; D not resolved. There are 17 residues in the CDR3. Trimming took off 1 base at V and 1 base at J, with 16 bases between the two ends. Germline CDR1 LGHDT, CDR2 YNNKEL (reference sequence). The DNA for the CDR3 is TGTGCCAGCAGCCAAGTCCAGTCTGTGGCAGTCCAAGAGACCCAGTACTTC. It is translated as CASSQVQSVAVQETQYF.

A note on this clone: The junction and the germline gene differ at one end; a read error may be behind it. CDR3 nucleotides: TGTGCCAGCAGTGTCGGATCGGGCGGTTACCAAGACACCCAGTACTTC. This translates into CASSVGSGGYQDTQYF. This chain uses TRBV25-1 with TRBJ2-5; no clear D gene. Germline CDR1 MGHDK, CDR2 SYGVNS. This CDR3 region has 16 residues.

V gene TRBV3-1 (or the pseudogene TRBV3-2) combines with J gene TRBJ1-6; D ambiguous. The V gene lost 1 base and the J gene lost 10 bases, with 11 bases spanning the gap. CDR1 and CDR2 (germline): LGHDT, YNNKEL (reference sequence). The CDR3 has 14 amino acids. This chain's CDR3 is CASSQGLIGSPLHF. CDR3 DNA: TGTGCCAGCAGCCAAGGCCTGATTGGGTCACCCCTCCACTTT.

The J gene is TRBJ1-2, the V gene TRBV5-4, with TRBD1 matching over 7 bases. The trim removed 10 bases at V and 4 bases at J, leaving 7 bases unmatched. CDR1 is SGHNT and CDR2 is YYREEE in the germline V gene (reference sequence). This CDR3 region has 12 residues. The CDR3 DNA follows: TGTGCCTTCACAGGGGTTGGCTATGGCTACACCTTC. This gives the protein CAFTGVGYGYTF. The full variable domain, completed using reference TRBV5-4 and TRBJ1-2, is ETGVTQSPTHLIKTRGQQVTLRCSSQSGHNTVSWYQQALGQGPQFIFQYYREEENGRGNFPPRFSGLQFPNYSSELNVNALELDDSALYLCAFTGVGYGYTFGSGTRLTVV.

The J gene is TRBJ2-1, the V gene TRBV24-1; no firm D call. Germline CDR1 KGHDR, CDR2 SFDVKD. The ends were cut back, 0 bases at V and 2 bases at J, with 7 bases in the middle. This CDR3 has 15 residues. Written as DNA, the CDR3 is TGTGCCACCAGTGATTTGCTGGACCCCTACAATGAGCAGTTCTTC. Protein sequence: CATSDLLDPYNEQFF.

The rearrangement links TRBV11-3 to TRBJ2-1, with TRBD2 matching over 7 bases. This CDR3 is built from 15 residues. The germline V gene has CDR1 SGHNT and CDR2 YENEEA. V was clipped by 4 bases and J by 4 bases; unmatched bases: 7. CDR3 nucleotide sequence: TGTGCCAGCAGCTACGCCGGGACTACATACAATGAGCAGTTCTTC. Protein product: CASSYAGTTYNEQFF.

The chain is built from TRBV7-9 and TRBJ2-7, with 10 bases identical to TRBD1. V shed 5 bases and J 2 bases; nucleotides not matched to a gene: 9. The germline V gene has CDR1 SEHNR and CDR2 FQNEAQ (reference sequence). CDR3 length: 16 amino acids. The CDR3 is CASSPSGGTGAYEQYF. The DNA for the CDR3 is TGTGCCAGCAGCCCCTCGGGGGGGACAGGGGCCTACGAGCAGTACTTC.

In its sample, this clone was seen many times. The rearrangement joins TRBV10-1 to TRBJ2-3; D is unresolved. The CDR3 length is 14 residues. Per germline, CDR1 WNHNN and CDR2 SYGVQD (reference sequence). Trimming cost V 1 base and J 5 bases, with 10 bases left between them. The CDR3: CASSELQPVDTQYF. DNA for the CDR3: TGCGCCAGCAGTGAGTTGCAGCCGGTAGATACGCAGTATTTT.

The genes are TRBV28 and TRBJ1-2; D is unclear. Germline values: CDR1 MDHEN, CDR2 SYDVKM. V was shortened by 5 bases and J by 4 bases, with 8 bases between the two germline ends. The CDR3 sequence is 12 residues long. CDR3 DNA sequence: TGTGCCAGCAGTGTGGACGGCTATGGCTACACCTTC. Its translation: CASSVDGYGYTF.

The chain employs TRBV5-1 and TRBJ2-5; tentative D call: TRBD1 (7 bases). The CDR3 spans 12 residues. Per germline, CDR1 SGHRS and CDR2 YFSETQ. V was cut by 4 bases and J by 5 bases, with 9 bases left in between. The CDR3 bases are TGCGCCAGCAGCGCAGGGGGGGAGACCCAGTACTTC. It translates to CASSAGGETQYF.

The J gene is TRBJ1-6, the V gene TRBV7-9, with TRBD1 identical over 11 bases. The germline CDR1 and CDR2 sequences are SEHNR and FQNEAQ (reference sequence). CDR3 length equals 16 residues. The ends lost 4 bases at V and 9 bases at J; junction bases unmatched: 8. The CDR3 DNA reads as TGTGCCAGCAGCTCGACCGGGACAGGGGGGTTTTCACCCCTCCACTTT. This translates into CASSSTGTGGFSPLHF.

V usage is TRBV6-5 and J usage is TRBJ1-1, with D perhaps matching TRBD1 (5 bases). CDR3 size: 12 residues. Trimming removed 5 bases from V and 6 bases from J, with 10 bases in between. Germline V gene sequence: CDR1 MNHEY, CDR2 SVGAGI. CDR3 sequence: CASSPPGSEAFF. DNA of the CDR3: TGTGCCAGCAGTCCTCCAGGGTCTGAAGCTTTCTTT.

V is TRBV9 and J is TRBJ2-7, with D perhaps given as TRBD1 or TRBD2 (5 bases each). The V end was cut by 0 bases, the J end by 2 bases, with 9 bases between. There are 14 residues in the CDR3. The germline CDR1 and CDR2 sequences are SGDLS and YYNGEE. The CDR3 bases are TGTGCCAGCAGCGTAGGCGAGGGGCCCTACGAGCAGTACTTC. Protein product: CASSVGEGPYEQYF.

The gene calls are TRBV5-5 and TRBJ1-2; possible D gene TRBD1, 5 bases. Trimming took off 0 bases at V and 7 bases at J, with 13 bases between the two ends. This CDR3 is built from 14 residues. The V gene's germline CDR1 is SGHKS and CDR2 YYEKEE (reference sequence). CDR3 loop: CASSLGATGGGYTF. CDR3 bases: TGTGCCAGCAGCTTGGGAGCTACGGGGGGTGGCTACACCTTC.

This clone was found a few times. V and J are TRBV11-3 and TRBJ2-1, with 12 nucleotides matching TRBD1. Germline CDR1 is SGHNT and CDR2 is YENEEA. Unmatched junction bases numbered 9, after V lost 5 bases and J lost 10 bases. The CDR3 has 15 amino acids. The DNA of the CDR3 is TGTGCCAGCAGCACAATCGGGACAGGGGGCTCCGAGCAGTTCTTC. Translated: CASSTIGTGGSEQFF.

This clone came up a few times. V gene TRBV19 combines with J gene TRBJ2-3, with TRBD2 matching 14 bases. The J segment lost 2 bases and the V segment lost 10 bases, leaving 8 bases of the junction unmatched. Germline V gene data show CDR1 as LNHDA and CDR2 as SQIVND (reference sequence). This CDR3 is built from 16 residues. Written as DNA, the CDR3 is TGTGCCACTGCTGGGACTAGCGGGAGATACACAGATACGCAGTATTTT. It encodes CATAGTSGRYTDTQYF.

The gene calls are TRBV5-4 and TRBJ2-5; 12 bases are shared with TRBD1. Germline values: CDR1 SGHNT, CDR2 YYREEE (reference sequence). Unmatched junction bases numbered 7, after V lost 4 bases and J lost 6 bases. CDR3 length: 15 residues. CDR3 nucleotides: TGTGCCAGCAGCCCACCGGGACAGGGGGCAAAGACCCAGTACTTC. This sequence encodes CASSPPGQGAKTQYF.

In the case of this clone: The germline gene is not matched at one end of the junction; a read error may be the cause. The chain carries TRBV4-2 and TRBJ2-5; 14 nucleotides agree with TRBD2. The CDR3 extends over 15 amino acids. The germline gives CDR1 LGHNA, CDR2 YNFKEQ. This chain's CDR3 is CASSQDGTSGRNIDF. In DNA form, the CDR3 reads TGTGCCAGCAGCCAAGATGGGACTAGCGGGAGAAATATCGACTTC.

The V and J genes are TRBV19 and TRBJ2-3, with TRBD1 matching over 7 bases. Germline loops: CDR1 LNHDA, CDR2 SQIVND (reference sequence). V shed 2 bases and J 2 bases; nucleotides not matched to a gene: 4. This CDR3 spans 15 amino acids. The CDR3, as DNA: TGTGCCAGTAGTATAACGGACAGGCCCACAGATACGCAGTATTTT. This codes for CASSITDRPTDTQYF.